Listed here are 32 T cell receptor beta chains from one sample, sequenced in a study of shared clonotypes between healthy human individuals. Repertoires were generated with immunoSEQ multiplex PCR, while TCRdb's copy carries only in-frame clones and drops some. The sample yields 1,400,000 or so clones, approximately 98.5% seen once. Sequencing was carried out using naive CD4+ T cells sorted from blood. Indicated subset: CD45RA+ positively selected. The receptors shown here come from a man aged 30 to 45 in good health.

V gene TRBV10-1 combines with J gene TRBJ1-1; D remains ambiguous. Germline CDR1 WNHNN, CDR2 SYGVQD (reference sequence). The CDR3 sequence is 13 residues long. The V end was cut by 6 bases, the J end by 1 base, with 9 bases between. The DNA for the CDR3 is TGCGCCAGCAGGCTCAAGCAGAACACTGAAGCTTTCTTT. Translated, it gives CASRLKQNTEAFF.

The count of this clone is one. The V and J genes are TRBV19 and TRBJ2-3, with TRBD1 as a possible D gene (6 bases). The germline V gene encodes CDR1 LNHDA and CDR2 SQIVND (reference sequence). The CDR3 has 13 residues. V was cut by 4 bases and J by 8 bases, with 13 bases left in between. The CDR3 nucleotides read TGTGCCAGTAGTACCGGACAGTCGGCTACGCAGTATTTT. Protein sequence: CASSTGQSATQYF.

This rearrangement joins TRBV5-1 to TRBJ1-2, with 8 bases identical to TRBD1. V shed 3 bases, J shed 8 bases, and the junction held 18 bases outside the gene matches. The V gene's germline CDR1 is SGHRS and CDR2 YFSETQ. There are 17 residues in the CDR3. CDR3 residues: CASSSSYKKDRGYGYTF. CDR3 nucleotide sequence: TGCGCCAGCAGCTCGTCCTACAAGAAAGACAGGGGTTACGGCTACACCTTC.

This clone occurred once. This chain uses TRBV11-2 with TRBJ2-7, with TRBD2 matching 8 bases. The CDR3 is 17 amino acids. The V gene end was trimmed by 1 base and the J gene end by 0 bases; junction bases not matched to a gene: 8. Germline V gives CDR1 SGHAT, CDR2 FQNNGV. CDR3 residues: CASSLGGSSGLSYEQYF. The CDR3 DNA sequence: TGTGCCAGCAGCTTAGGGGGCTCTAGCGGGCTCTCCTACGAGCAGTACTTC.

The chain joins TRBV10-3 to TRBJ2-1; 8 bases map to TRBD2. With V trimmed by 3 bases and J by 4 bases, 17 bases remained unmatched. The CDR3 spans 19 residues. Germline loops: CDR1 ENHRY, CDR2 SYGVKD. This chain's CDR3 is CAISDSRRDGTRKYNEQFF. For the CDR3, the DNA is TGTGCCATCAGTGACTCTCGGCGGGACGGGACTAGAAAGTACAATGAGCAGTTCTTC.

The rearrangement uses TRBV29-1 and TRBJ2-5, with D unclear. The V end was cut by 3 bases, the J end by 3 bases, with 11 bases between. The CDR3 is made up of 13 amino acids. Per the germline V gene, CDR1 is SQVTM and CDR2 is ANQGSEA. CDR3 sequence: CSVDRFPEETQYF. The CDR3 DNA sequence: TGCAGCGTTGACCGCTTTCCGGAAGAGACCCAGTACTTC.

The CDR3 sequence is CASSLIRGRGELFF. The DNA of the CDR3 is TGTGCCAGCAGCTTGATCCGGGGGCGAGGGGAGCTGTTTTTT. The chain links TRBV5-5 to TRBJ2-2; D may correspond to TRBD1 or TRBD2 (6 bases each). This CDR3 is 14 amino acids long. Germline CDR1 reads SGHKS; CDR2 reads YYEKEE (reference sequence). V was trimmed by 1 base and J by 8 bases, leaving 12 bases between them.

The DNA of the CDR3 is TGCGCCAGCAGCTTGGCATCGCAGGGTGAAGCTTTCTTT. Translated: CASSLASQGEAFF. The V gene is TRBV5-1, the J gene TRBJ1-1, with D possibly being TRBD1 (5 bases). CDR3 size: 13 residues. Trimming removed 0 bases from V and 7 bases from J, with 10 bases in between. Germline assignment: CDR1 SGHRS and CDR2 YFSETQ.

In nucleotides, the CDR3 is TGTGCCAGCAGCTCACTAGCGGGAGGGGCGGGTGAGCAGTTCTTC. Translation gives CASSSLAGGAGEQFF. This chain links TRBV5-4 with TRBJ2-1; 13 positions match TRBD2. The CDR3 spans 15 residues. Trimming took 3 bases from V and 9 from J; bases not matched to a gene: 6. Germline CDR1 reads SGHNT; CDR2 reads YYREEE (reference sequence).

A single count supports this clone. This rearrangement joins TRBV7-9 to TRBJ2-5; D is possibly TRBD1 or TRBD2 (5 bases each). The last part of the DNA fits TRBJ2-7 better; the J call may be wrong. The CDR3 length is 13 residues. Germline V lookup: CDR1 SEHNR, CDR2 FQNEAQ (reference sequence). Written as DNA, the CDR3 is TGTGCCAGCAGAGGGGACGGCCGGGACGAGCAGTACTTC. Its translation is CASRGDGRDEQYF.

The chain carries TRBV11-2 and TRBJ2-7; the D gene is possibly TRBD1 (6 bases). The CDR3 totals 14 residues. V lost 5 bases to trimming and J lost 4 bases, with 15 bases between them. Germline V gives CDR1 SGHAT, CDR2 FQNNGV. This CDR3 reads CASSITGTAYEQYF. The CDR3 DNA reads TGTGCCAGCAGCATAACAGGGACGGCGTACGAGCAGTACTTC.

The chain is built from TRBV5-1 and TRBJ2-2; D is uncertain. V was cut by 0 bases and J by 3 bases, with 6 bases left in between. Germline loops: CDR1 SGHRS, CDR2 YFSETQ. The CDR3 sequence is 14 residues long. The CDR3 DNA is TGCGCCAGCAGCTTGGCTCGGGACACCGGGGAGCTGTTTTTT. As protein: CASSLARDTGELFF.

The chain recombines TRBV29-1 with TRBJ2-1; D might be TRBD1 (5 bases). The V end lost 3 bases, the J end lost 0 bases, and 12 bases lay between the germline ends. This CDR3 is built from 15 residues. CDR1 is SQVTM and CDR2 is ANQGSEA in the germline V gene. The CDR3 coding sequence is TGCAGCGTTGAGGGGCCGCTCAGCTCCTACAATGAGCAGTTCTTC. The encoded protein is CSVEGPLSSYNEQFF.

This chain uses TRBV5-5 with TRBJ2-1; TRBD2 agrees at 7 bases. J gave up 7 bases and V 4 bases, and 11 bases lay outside the gene matches. The CDR3 totals 15 residues. Germline assignment: CDR1 SGHKS and CDR2 YYEKEE (reference sequence). The CDR3 region is CASSRTAGVGNEQFF. The CDR3 DNA reads as TGTGCCAGCAGCCGGACGGCGGGAGTAGGAAATGAGCAGTTCTTC.

The CDR3: CASSRDRGLVSTEAFF. In nucleotides, the CDR3 is TGTGCCAGCTCCCGGGACAGGGGGTTGGTGAGCACTGAAGCTTTCTTT. The genes are TRBV28 and TRBJ1-1; 11 positions agree with TRBD1. CDR3 length: 16 residues. J lost 4 bases, V lost 8 bases, and 12 bases had no gene match. Germline V gives CDR1 MDHEN, CDR2 SYDVKM. Variable domain in full (rest from reference TRBV28 and TRBJ1-1): DVKVTQSSRYLVKRTGEKVFLECVQDMDHENMFWYRQDPGLGLRLIYFSYDVKMKEKGDIPEGYSVSREKKERFSLILESASTNQTSMYLCASSRDRGLVSTEAFFGQGTRLTVV.

This clone was seen just once. The V gene is TRBV19, the J gene TRBJ1-5; 8 nucleotides align to TRBD1. V shed 6 bases and J 2 bases; nucleotides not matched to a gene: 9. Germline CDR1 reads LNHDA; CDR2 reads SQIVND (reference sequence). The CDR3 extends over 16 amino acids. Written as DNA, the CDR3 is TGTGCCAGTAGCAGGCAGGGGGCGATAGGCAATCAGCCCCAGCATTTT. Protein sequence: CASSRQGAIGNQPQHF.

The V gene is TRBV27, the J gene TRBJ2-7, with 7 bases identical to TRBD2. CDR1 is MNHEY and CDR2 is SMNVEV in the germline V gene (reference sequence). V was pared by 4 bases and J by 6 bases, with 9 bases of the junction left unmatched. This CDR3 has 14 amino acids. CDR3 sequence: CASSWAGASVEQYF. CDR3 nucleotides: TGTGCCAGCAGTTGGGCGGGAGCGTCGGTCGAGCAGTACTTC.

V usage is TRBV11-3 and J usage is TRBJ2-1; 8 bases agree with TRBD2. The J segment lost 7 bases and the V segment lost 5 bases, leaving 7 bases of the junction unmatched. Germline V CDR1 and CDR2: SGHNT, YENEEA. The CDR3 is 14 amino acids. This CDR3 is CASSIHGRVNEQFF. The DNA of the CDR3 is TGTGCCAGCAGCATCCACGGGAGGGTTAATGAGCAGTTCTTC.

This chain connects TRBV7-6 to TRBJ2-7; the match to TRBD2 covers 9 bases. The CDR3 consists of 16 residues. The germline V gene encodes CDR1 SGHVS and CDR2 FNYEAQ. V was pared by 5 bases and J by 4 bases, with 12 bases of the junction left unmatched. The CDR3 spells CASSLLPREGTYEQYF. CDR3 sequence (DNA): TGTGCCAGCAGCCTCCTCCCGCGGGAGGGAACTTACGAGCAGTACTTC.

This chain links TRBV5-1 with TRBJ2-5; D tentatively reads TRBD1 or TRBD2 (6 bases each). V lost 3 bases, J lost 2 bases, and 23 bases lay in between. Germline V CDR1 and CDR2: SGHRS, YFSETQ. The CDR3 extends over 18 amino acids. The CDR3 here is CASSSQERGAWEQETQYF. The CDR3 bases are TGCGCCAGCAGCTCTCAGGAGAGGGGGGCGTGGGAACAAGAGACCCAGTACTTC.

The rearrangement joins TRBV2 to TRBJ2-5; TRBD2 might be the D (7 bases). The CDR3 covers 14 residues. Germline-derived CDR1 and CDR2 are SNHLY and FYNNEI. Trimming left V 8 bases short and J 5 bases short, with 18 bases between. The CDR3 is CASSVNGGPETQYF. The CDR3 DNA sequence: TGTGCCAGCTCGGTAAACGGGGGGCCCGAGACCCAGTACTTC.

The chain is built from TRBV5-5 and TRBJ2-7; D is unresolved. The CDR3 totals 14 residues. The V end was cut by 0 bases, the J end by 1 base, with 8 bases between. Looked up from germline, CDR1 is SGHKS and CDR2 is YYEKEE (reference sequence). This CDR3 reads CASSLERLSYEQYF. CDR3 DNA sequence: TGTGCCAGCAGCTTGGAGCGCTTATCCTACGAGCAGTACTTC.

This clone was seen a single time. The rearrangement uses TRBV5-1 and TRBJ1-2; 11 bases align to TRBD1. There are 14 residues in the CDR3. J gave up 6 bases and V 1 base, and 2 bases lay outside the gene matches. Germline V gene lookup returns CDR1 SGHRS and CDR2 YFSETQ. CDR3 nucleotide sequence: TGCGCCAGCAGCTTGAAGGGACAGGGGGATGGCTACACCTTC. It yields the protein CASSLKGQGDGYTF.

The rearrangement joins TRBV5-1 to TRBJ2-7; 12 bases map to TRBD1. This CDR3 spans 14 amino acids. Germline CDR1 is SGHRS and CDR2 is YFSETQ. V trimming: 4 bases; J trimming: 7 bases; junction bases outside the gene matches: 6. The chain's CDR3 is CASSGGQGASEQYF. Written as DNA, the CDR3 is TGCGCCAGCAGCGGGGGACAGGGGGCCAGTGAGCAGTACTTC.

In this sample, this clone turned up once. V is TRBV25-1 and J is TRBJ2-1; D unclear. From germline, CDR1 is MGHDK and CDR2 SYGVNS. The CDR3 is 13 residues long. Deletions cut 4 bases from V and 7 bases from J, with 11 bases between. The CDR3 nucleotides are TGTGCCAGCAGTGTATTCACATGGAATGAGCAGTTCTTC. Translating it yields CASSVFTWNEQFF.

The J gene is TRBJ2-7, the V gene TRBV5-8; 9 positions match TRBD2. J gave up 3 bases and V 1 base, and 5 bases lay outside the gene matches. The CDR3 has 15 residues. The germline CDR1 and CDR2 sequences are SGHTS and YDEGEE. CDR3 DNA: TGTGCCAGCAGCTTGCTTGGGACTAGCTACTACGAGCAGTACTTC. It is translated as CASSLLGTSYYEQYF.

This chain uses TRBV6-5 with TRBJ1-1; D is perhaps TRBD1 (6 bases). CDR3 length equals 15 residues. Trimming cost V 0 bases and J 0 bases, with 8 bases left between them. Per germline, CDR1 MNHEY and CDR2 SVGAGI. The CDR3 DNA is TGTGCCAGCAGTTACTCGGAGGGGGTGAACACTGAAGCTTTCTTT. Protein: CASSYSEGVNTEAFF.

The chain has TRBV27 and TRBJ2-5, with a weak D call TRBD2 (6 bases). In germline, CDR1 is MNHEY, CDR2 SMNVEV (reference sequence). Trimming removed 2 bases at V and 3 bases at J, with 10 bases between. This CDR3 is 14 amino acids long. The CDR3 is CASSLRAGEETQYF. In DNA form, the CDR3 reads TGTGCCAGCAGTTTACGAGCGGGTGAAGAGACCCAGTACTTC.

The V gene is TRBV6-1, the J gene TRBJ1-1, with a possible D match to TRBD1 (5 bases). The germline V gene encodes CDR1 MNHNS and CDR2 SASEGT. V shed 5 bases and J shed 0 bases, with 10 bases lying between them. The CDR3 is 14 residues long. The CDR3 DNA sequence: TGTGCCAGCAGTTCACAGGTAATGAACACTGAAGCTTTCTTT. As protein: CASSSQVMNTEAFF.

The chain links TRBV18 to TRBJ1-4, with D hard to call. In germline, CDR1 is KGHSH, CDR2 LQKENI. This CDR3 comprises 17 residues. The V end lost 0 bases, the J end lost 3 bases, and 14 bases lay between the germline ends. CDR3 nucleotides: TGTGCCAGCTCACCACCGGGAGGGATTGCAGCTAATGAAAAACTGTTTTTT. Its translation is CASSPPGGIAANEKLFF.

J is TRBJ2-1 and V is TRBV19; 8 bases agree with TRBD1. The germline V gene encodes CDR1 LNHDA and CDR2 SQIVND (reference sequence). V shed 3 bases and J 5 bases; nucleotides not matched to a gene: 9. This CDR3 has 16 residues. CDR3 amino acids: CASSITLRTGNNEQFF. The DNA for the CDR3 is TGTGCCAGTAGTATTACTCTACGGACAGGGAACAATGAGCAGTTCTTC.

This clone has only one observation. CDR3 protein: CASRTGGLGGYTF. The CDR3 DNA follows: TGTGCCAGCCGAACAGGGGGCTTAGGGGGCTACACCTTC. The genes are TRBV6-5 and TRBJ1-2; 9 bases align to TRBD1. The CDR3 contains 13 residues. Germline loops: CDR1 MNHEY, CDR2 SVGAGI. V was pared by 8 bases and J by 8 bases, with 9 bases of the junction left unmatched.